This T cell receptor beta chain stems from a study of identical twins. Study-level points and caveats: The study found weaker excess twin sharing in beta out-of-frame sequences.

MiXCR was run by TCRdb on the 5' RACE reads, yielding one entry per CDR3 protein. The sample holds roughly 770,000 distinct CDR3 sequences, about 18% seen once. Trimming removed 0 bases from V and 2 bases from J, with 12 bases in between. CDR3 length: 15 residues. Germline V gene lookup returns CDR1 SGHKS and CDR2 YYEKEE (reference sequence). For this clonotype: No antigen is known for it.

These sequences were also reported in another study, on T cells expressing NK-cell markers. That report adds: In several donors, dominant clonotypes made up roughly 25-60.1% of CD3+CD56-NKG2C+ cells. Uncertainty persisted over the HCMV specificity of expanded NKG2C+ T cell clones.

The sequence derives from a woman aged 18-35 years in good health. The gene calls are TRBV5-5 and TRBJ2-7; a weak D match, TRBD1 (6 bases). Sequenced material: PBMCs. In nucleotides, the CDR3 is TGTGCCAGCAGCTTGGAGCCCAGGGGAACCTACGAGCAGTACTTC. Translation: CASSLEPRGTYEQYF.